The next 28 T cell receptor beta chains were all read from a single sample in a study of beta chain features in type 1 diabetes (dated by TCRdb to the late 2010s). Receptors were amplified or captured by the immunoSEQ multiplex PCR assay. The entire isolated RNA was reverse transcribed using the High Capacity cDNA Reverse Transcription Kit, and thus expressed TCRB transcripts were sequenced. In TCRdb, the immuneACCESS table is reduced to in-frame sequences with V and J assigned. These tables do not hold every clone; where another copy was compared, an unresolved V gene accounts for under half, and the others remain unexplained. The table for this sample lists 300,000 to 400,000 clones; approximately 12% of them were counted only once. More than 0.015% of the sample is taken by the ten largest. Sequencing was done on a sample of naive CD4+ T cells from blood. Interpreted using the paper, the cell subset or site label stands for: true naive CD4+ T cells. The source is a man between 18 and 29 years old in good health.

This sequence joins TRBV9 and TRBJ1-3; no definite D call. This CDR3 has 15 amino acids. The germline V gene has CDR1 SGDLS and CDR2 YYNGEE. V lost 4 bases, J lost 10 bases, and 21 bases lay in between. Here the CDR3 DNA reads TGTGCCAGCAGCTCTGCTGGATCAATGGCGGGGACCATATATTTT. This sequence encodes CASSSAGSMAGTIYF.

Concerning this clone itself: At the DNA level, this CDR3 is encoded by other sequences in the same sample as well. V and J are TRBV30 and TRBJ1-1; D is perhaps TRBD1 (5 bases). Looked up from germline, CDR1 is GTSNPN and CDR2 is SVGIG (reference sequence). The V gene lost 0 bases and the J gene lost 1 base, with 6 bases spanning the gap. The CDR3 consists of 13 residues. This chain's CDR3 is CAWSVRANTEAFF. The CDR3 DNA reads TGTGCCTGGAGTGTCAGGGCGAACACTGAAGCTTTCTTT.

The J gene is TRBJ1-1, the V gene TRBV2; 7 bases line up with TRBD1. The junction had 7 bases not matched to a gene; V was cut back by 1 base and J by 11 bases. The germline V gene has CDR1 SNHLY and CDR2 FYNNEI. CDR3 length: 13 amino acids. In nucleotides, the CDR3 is TGTGCCAGCAGTGAAGGTGCGGACAGGCGGGCTTTCTTT. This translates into CASSEGADRRAFF. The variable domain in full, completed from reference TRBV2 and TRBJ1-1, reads EPEVTQTPSHQVTQMGQEVILRCVPISNHLYFYWYRQILGQKVEFLVSFYNNEISEKSEIFDDQFSVERPDGSNFTLKIRSTKLEDSAMYFCASSEGADRRAFFGQGTRLTVV.

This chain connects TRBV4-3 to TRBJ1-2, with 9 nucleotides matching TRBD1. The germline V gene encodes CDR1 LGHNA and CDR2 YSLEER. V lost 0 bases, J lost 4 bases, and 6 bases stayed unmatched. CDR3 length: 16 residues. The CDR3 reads CASSQDAQGAFYGYTF. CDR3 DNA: TGCGCCAGCAGCCAAGATGCACAGGGGGCGTTCTATGGCTACACCTTC.

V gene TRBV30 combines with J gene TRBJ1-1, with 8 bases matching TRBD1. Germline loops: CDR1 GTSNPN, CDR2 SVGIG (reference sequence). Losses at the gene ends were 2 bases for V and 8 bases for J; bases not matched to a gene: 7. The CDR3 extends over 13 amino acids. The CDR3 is CAWSPTRDREAFF. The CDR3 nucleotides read TGTGCCTGGAGTCCAACCCGGGACAGGGAAGCTTTCTTT.

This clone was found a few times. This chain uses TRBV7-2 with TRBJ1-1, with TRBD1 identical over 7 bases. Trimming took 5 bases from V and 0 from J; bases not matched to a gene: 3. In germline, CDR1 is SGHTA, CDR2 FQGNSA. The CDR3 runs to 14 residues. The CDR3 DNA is TGTGCCAGCAGCCCCGGACAGGTGAACACTGAAGCTTTCTTT. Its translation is CASSPGQVNTEAFF.

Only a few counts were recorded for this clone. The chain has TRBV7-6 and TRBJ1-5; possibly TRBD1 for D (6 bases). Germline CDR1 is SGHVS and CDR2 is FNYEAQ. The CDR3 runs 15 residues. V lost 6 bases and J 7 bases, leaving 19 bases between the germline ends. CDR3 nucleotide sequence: TGTGCCAGCAGAGCTACAGGGACCTTATTGCAGCCCCAGCATTTT. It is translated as CASRATGTLLQPQHF. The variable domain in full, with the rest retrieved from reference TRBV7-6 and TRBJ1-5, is GAGVSQSPRYKVTKRGQDVALRCDPISGHVSLYWYRQALGQGPEFLTYFNYEAQQDKSGLPNDRFSAERPEGSISTLTIQRTEQRDSAMYRCASRATGTLLQPQHFGDGTRLSIL.

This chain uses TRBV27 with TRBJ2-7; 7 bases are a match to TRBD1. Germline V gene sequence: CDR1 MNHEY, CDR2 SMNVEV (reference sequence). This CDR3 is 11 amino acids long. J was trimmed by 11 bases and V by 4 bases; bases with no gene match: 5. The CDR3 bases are TGTGCCAGCAGTTCCGCCGGGACAGAGTACTTC. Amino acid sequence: CASSSAGTEYF.

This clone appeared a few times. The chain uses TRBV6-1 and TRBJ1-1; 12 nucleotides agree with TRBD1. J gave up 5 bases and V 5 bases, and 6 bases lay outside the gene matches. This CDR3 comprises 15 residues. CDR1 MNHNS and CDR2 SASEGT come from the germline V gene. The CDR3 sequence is CASSRDRGRVTEAFF. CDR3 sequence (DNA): TGTGCCAGCAGTAGGGACAGGGGGCGAGTAACTGAAGCTTTCTTT.

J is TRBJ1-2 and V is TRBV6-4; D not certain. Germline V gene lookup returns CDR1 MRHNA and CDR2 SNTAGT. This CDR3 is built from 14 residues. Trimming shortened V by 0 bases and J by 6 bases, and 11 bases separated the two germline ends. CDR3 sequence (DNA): TGTGCCAGCAGTGACTCCCGTCAGAATAATGGCTACACCTTC. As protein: CASSDSRQNNGYTF.

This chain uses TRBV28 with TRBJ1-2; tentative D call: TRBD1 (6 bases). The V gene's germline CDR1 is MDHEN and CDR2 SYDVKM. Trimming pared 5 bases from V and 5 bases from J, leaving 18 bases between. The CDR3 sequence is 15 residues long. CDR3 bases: TGTGCCAGCAGTCCGCCGGGACAAATGGGTTATGGCTACACCTTC. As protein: CASSPPGQMGYGYTF.

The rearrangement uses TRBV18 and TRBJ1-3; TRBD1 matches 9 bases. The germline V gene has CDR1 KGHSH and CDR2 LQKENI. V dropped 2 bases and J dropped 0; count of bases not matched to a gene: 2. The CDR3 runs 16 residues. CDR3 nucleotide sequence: TGTGCCAGCTCACCAGGGACAGGGCACTCTGGAAACACCATATATTTT. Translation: CASSPGTGHSGNTIYF.

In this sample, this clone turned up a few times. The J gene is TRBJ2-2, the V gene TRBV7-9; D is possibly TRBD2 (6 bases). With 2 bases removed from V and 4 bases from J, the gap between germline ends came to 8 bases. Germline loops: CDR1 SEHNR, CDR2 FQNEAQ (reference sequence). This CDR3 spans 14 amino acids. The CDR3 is CASSLRAGTGELFF. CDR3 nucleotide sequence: TGTGCCAGCAGCTTAAGAGCGGGCACCGGGGAGCTGTTTTTT.

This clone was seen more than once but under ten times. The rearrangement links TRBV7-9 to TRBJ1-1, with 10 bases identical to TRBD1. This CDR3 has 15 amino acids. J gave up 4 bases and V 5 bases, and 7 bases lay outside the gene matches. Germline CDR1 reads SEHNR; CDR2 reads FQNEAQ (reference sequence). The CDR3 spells CASSLGQGTATEAFF. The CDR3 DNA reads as TGTGCCAGCAGCCTGGGACAGGGGACGGCCACTGAAGCTTTCTTT.

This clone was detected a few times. This chain's CDR3 is CASSLARDSGELFF. The CDR3 bases are TGTGCCAGCAGCTTAGCCCGGGACAGCGGGGAGCTGTTTTTT. This chain joins TRBV7-2 and TRBJ2-2, with TRBD1 matching over 7 bases. The CDR3 is 14 residues long. The germline gives CDR1 SGHTA, CDR2 FQGNSA. The trim removed 0 bases at V and 7 bases at J, leaving 2 bases unmatched.

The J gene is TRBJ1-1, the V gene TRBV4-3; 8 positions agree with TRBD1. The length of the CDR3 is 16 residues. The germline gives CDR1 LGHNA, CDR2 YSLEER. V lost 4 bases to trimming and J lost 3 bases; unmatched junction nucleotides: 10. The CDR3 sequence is CASSRGQGWGYTEAFF. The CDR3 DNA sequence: TGCGCCAGCAGCCGAGGACAGGGATGGGGGTACACTGAAGCTTTCTTT.

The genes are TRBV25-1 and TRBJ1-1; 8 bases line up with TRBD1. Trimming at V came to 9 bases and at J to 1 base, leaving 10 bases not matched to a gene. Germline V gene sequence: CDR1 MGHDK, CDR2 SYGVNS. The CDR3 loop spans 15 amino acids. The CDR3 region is CASRQTGAPNTEAFF. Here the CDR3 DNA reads TGTGCCAGTCGTCAGACAGGGGCCCCGAACACTGAAGCTTTCTTT.

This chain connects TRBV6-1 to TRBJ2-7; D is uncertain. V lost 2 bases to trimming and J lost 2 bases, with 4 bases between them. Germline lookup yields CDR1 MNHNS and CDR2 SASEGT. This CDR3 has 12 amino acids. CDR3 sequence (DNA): TGTGCCAGCAGTGAACTAGCCTACGAGCAGTACTTC. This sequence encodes CASSELAYEQYF.

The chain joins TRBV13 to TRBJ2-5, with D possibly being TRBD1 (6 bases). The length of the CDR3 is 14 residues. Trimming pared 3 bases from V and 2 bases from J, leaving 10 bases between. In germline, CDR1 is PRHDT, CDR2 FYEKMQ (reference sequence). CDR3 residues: CASSLDRKQETQYF. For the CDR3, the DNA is TGTGCCAGCAGCTTGGACAGAAAGCAAGAGACCCAGTACTTC.

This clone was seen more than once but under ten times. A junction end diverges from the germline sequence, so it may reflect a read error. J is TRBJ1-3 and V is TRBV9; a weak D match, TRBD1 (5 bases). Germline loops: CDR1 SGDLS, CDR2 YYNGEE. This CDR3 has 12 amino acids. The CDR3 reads CASSRARGVLRF. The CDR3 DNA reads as TGTGCCAGCAGTCGGGCCCGGGGGGTACTACGTTTT. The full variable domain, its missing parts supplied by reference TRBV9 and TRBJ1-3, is DSGVTQTPKHLITATGQRVTLRCSPRSGDLSVYWYQQSLDQGLQFLIQYYNGEERAKGNILERFSAQQFPDLHSELNLSSLELGDSALYFCASSRARGVLRFGEGSWLTVV.

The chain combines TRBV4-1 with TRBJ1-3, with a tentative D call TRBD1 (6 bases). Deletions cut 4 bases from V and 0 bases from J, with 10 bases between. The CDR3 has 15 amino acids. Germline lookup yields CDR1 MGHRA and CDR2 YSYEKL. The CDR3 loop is CASSPRTDSGNTIYF. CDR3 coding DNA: TGCGCCAGCAGCCCCAGGACAGACTCTGGAAACACCATATATTTT.

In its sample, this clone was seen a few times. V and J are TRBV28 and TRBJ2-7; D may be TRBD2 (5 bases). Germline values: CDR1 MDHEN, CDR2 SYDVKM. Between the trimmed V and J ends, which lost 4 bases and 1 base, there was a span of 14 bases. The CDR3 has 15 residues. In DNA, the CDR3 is TGTGCCAGCAGTTCCCCAACTAGTACTTCCTACGAGCAGTACTTC. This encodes CASSSPTSTSYEQYF.

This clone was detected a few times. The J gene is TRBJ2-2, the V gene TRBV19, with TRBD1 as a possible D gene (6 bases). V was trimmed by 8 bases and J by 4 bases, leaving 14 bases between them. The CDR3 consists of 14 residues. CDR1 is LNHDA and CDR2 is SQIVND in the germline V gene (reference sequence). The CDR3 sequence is CASRRGVGTGELFF. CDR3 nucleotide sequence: TGTGCCAGTCGCAGGGGTGTAGGCACCGGGGAGCTGTTTTTT.

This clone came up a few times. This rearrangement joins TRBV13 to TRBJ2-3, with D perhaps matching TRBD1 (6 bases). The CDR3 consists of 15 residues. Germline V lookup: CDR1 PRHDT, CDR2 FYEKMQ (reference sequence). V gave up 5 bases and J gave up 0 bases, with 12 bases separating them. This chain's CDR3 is CASSLPGQSTDTQYF. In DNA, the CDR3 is TGTGCCAGCAGCCTCCCCGGACAGAGCACAGATACGCAGTATTTT.

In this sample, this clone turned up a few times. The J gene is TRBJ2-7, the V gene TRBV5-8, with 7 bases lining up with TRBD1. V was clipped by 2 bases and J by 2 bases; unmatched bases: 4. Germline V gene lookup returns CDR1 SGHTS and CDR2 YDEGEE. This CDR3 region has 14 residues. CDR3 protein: CASSLNRGAYEQYF. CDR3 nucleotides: TGTGCCAGCAGCTTAAACAGGGGTGCCTACGAGCAGTACTTC. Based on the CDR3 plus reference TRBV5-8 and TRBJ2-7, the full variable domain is EAGVTQSPTHLIKTRGQQATLRCSPISGHTSVYWYQQALGLGLQFLLWYDEGEERNRGNFPPRFSGRQFPNYSSELNVNALELEDSALYLCASSLNRGAYEQYFGPGTRLTVT.

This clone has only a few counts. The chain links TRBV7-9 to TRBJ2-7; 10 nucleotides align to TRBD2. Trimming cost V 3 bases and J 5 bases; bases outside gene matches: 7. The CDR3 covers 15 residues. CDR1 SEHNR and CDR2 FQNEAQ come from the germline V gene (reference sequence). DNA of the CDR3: TGTGCCAGCAGCTTCTTCAGCGGGAGGGCCGACGAGCAGTACTTC. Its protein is CASSFFSGRADEQYF. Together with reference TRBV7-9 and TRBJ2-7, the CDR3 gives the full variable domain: DTGVSQNPRHKITKRGQNVTFRCDPISEHNRLYWYRQTLGQGPEFLTYFQNEAQLEKSRLLSDRFSAERPKGSFSTLEIQRTEQGDSAMYLCASSFFSGRADEQYFGPGTRLTVT.

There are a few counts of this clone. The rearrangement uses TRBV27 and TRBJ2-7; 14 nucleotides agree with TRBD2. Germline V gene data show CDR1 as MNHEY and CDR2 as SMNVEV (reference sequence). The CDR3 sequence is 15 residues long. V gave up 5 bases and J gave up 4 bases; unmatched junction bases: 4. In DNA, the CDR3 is TGTGCCAGCAGTCCCAGGACTAGCGGGGGGTACGAGCAGTACTTC. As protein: CASSPRTSGGYEQYF.

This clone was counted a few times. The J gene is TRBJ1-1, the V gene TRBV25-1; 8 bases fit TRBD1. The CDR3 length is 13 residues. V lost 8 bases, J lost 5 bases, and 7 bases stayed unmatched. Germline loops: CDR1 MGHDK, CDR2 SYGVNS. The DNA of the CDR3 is TGTGCCAGCGATACAGGGGGTACGACTGAAGCTTTCTTT. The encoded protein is CASDTGGTTEAFF.